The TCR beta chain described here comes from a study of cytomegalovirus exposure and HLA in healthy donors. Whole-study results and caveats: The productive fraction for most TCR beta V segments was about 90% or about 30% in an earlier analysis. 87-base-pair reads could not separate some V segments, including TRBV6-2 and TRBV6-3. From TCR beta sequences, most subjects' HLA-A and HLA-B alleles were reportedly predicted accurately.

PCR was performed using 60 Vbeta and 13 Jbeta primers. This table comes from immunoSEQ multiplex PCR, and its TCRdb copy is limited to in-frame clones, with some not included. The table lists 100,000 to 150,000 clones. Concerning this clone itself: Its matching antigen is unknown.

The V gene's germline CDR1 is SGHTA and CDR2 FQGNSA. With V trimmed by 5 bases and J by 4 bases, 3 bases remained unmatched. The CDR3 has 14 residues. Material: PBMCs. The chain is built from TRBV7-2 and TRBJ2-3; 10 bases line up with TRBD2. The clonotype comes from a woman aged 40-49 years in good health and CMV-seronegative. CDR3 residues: CASSPGTSADTQYF. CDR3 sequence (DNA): TGTGCCAGCAGCCCCGGGACTAGCGCAGATACGCAGTATTTT. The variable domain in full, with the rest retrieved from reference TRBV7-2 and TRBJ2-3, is GAGVSQSPSNKVTEKGKDVELRCDPISGHTALYWYRQSLGQGLEFLIYFQGNSAPDKSGLPSDRFSAERTGGSVSTLTIQRTQQEDSAVYLCASSPGTSADTQYFGPGTRLTVL.